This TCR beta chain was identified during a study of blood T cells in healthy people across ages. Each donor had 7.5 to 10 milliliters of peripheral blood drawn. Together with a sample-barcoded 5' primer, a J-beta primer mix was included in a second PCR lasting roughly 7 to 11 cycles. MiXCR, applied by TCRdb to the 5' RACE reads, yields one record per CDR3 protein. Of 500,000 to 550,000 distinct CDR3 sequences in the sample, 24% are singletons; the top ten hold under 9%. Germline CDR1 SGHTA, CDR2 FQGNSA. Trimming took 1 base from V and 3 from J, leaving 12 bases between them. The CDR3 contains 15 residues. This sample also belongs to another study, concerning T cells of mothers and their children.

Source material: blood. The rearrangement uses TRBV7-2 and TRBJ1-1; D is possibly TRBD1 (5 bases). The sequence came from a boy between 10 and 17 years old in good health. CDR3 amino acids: CASSLEFRVDTEAFF. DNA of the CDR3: TGTGCCAGCAGCTTAGAATTCAGGGTGGACACTGAAGCTTTCTTT.